This T cell receptor beta chain was sequenced for a study of T cells in localized non-small cell lung cancer. Study results and limitations: A median about 56 of the top 100 tumor clones appeared in adjacent lung. The study sequenced only one region of the tumor. As a result, intratumor heterogeneity could not be excluded and remains possible. Increased T cell density in blood showed an association with longer overall survival.

The germline gives CDR1 SGHVS, CDR2 FQNEAQ. The CDR3 totals 16 residues. V was pared by 5 bases and J by 3 bases, with 18 bases between. This clone was seen just once. Its antigen is not identified. Measured with immunoSEQ multiplex PCR; TCRdb has only the in-frame clones, and not every one. The sample holds 40,000 to 55,000 clones; 81% are singletons and the top ten take about a sixth. The TCR sequence derives from a man between 40 and 70 years old with stage III lung adenocarcinoma. The chain uses TRBV7-8 and TRBJ2-3; D is undetermined. Sample: peripheral blood mononuclear cells, taken before any cancer treatment. The CDR3 DNA is TGTGCCAGCAGCCCAGAGGACCCTCTGGGTACAGATACGCAGTATTTT. This encodes CASSPEDPLGTDTQYF. Drawing the rest from reference TRBV7-8 and TRBJ2-3, the complete variable domain is GAGVSQSPRYKVAKRGQDVALRCDPISGHVSLFWYQQALGQGPEFLTYFQNEAQLDKSGLPSDRFFAERPEGSVSTLKIQRTQQEDSAVYLCASSPEDPLGTDTQYFGPGTRLTVL.